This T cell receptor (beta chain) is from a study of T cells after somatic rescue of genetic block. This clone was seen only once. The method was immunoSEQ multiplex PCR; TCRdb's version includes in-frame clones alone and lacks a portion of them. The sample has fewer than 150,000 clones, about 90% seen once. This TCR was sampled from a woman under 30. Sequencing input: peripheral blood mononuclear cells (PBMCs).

The CDR3 nucleotides are TGTGCCAGCAGCTTATCCGTCTCTGGGGCCAACGTCCTGACTTTC. It yields the protein CASSLSVSGANVLTF. The chain carries TRBV11-2 and TRBJ2-6; D is unresolved. CDR1 SGHAT and CDR2 FQNNGV come from the germline V gene. The CDR3 totals 15 residues. V lost 2 bases and J lost 0, with 5 bases in between.